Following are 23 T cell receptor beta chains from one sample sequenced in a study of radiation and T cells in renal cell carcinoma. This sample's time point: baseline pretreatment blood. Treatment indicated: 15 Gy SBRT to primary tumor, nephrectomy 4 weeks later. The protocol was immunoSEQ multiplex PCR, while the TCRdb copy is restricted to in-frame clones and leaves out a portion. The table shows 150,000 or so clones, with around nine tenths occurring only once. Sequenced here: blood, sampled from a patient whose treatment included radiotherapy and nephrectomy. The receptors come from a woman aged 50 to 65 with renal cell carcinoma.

The CDR3 DNA is TGTGCCAGCAGTGAACGTGGACGTACCTACAATGAGCAGTTCTTC. This encodes CASSERGRTYNEQFF. V is TRBV6-1 and J is TRBJ2-1; no clear D gene. Trimming took 2 bases from V and 2 from J, leaving 10 bases between them. CDR3 length: 15 residues. The V gene's germline CDR1 is MNHNS and CDR2 SASEGT.

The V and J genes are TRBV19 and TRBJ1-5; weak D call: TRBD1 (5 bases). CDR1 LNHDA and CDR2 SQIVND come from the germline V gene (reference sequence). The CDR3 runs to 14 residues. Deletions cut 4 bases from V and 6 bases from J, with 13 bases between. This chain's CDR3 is CASSTRGAGQPQHF. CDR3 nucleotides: TGTGCCAGTAGTACGAGGGGCGCGGGTCAGCCCCAGCATTTT.

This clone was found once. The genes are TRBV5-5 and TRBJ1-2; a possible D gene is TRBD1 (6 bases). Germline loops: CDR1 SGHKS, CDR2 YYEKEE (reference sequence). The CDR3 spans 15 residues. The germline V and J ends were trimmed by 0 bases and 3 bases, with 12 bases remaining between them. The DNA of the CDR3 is TGTGCCAGCAGCTTGGTCGGGGGCGAAGACTATGGCTACACCTTC. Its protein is CASSLVGGEDYGYTF.

The CDR3 DNA follows: TGTGCCAGCAGCCCTCCAGGGACGGCTAACTATGGCTACACCTTC. It yields the protein CASSPPGTANYGYTF. This chain uses TRBV7-9 with TRBJ1-2; a possible D gene is TRBD1 (5 bases). Germline V gene lookup returns CDR1 SEHNR and CDR2 FQNEAQ (reference sequence). The CDR3 is made up of 15 amino acids. Trimming took 5 bases from V and 0 from J, leaving 13 bases between them.

In DNA form, the CDR3 reads TGTGCCAGCCAGAGAGGGGGCGCTTGGGACATTCAGTACTTC. The encoded protein is CASQRGGAWDIQYF. The V gene is TRBV19, the J gene TRBJ2-4; 7 nucleotides align to TRBD1. This CDR3 has 14 residues. From germline, CDR1 is LNHDA and CDR2 SQIVND (reference sequence). V was clipped by 9 bases and J by 8 bases; unmatched bases: 13.

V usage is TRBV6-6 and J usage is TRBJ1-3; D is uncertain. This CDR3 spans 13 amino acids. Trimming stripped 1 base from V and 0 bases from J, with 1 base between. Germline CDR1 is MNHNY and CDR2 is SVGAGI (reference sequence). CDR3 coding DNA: TGTGCCAGCAGTTACTTCTCTGGAAACACCATATATTTT. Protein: CASSYFSGNTIYF.

The CDR3 region has the DNA TGTGCCAGTTCAATCCCAGGCACAGATACGCAGTATTTT. Protein: CASSIPGTDTQYF. The chain uses TRBV9 and TRBJ2-3; D ambiguous. CDR1 is SGDLS and CDR2 is YYNGEE in the germline V gene. V was pared by 8 bases and J by 1 base, with 11 bases between. The CDR3 spans 13 residues.

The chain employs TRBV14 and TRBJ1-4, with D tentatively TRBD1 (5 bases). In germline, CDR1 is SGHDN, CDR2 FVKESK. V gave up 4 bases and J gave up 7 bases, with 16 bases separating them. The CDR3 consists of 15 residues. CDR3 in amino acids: CASSLMRGGVEKLFF. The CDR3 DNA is TGTGCCAGCAGCCTCATGAGGGGAGGAGTTGAAAAACTGTTTTTT.

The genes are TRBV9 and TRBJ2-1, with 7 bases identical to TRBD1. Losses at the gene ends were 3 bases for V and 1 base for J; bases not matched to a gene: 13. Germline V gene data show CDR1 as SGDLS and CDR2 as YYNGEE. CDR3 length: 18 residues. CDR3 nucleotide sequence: TGTGCCAGCAGCGAGCCCGAGGGGGCGGGTGAGTCCTACAATGAGCAGTTCTTC. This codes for CASSEPEGAGESYNEQFF.

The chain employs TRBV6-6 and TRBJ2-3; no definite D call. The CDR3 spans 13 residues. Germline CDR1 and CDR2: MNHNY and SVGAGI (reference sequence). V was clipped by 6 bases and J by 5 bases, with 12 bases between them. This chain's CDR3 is CASRRIALDTQYF. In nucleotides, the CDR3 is TGTGCCAGCAGGCGAATAGCTCTAGATACGCAGTATTTT.

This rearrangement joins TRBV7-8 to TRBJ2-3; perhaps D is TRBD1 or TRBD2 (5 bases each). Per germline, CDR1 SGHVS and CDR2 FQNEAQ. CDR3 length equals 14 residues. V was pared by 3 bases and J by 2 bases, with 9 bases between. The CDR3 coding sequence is TGTGCCAGCAGCTTGGGGGTCATCACAGATACGCAGTATTTT. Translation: CASSLGVITDTQYF.

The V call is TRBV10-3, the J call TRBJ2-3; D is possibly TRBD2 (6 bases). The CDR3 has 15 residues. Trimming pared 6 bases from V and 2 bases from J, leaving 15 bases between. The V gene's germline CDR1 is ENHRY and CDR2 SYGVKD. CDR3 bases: TGTGCCATCAGCAGGATAGCGGACTACACAGATACGCAGTATTTT. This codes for CAISRIADYTDTQYF.

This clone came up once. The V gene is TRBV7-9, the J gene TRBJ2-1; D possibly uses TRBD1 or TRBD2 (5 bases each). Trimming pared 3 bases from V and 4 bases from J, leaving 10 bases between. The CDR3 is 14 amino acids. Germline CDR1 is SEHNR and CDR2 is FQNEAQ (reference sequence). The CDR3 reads CASSLGGGYNEQFF. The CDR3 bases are TGTGCCAGCAGCTTGGGTGGGGGATACAATGAGCAGTTCTTC.

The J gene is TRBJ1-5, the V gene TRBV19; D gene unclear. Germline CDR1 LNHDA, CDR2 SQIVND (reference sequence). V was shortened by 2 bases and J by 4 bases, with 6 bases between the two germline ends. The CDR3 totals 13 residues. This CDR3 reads CASSITFNQPQHF. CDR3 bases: TGTGCCAGTAGTATAACGTTTAATCAGCCCCAGCATTTT.

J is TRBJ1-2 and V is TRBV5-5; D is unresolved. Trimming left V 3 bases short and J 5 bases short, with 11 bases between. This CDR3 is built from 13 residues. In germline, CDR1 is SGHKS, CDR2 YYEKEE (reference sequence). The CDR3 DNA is TGTGCCAGCAGCTCCCAAGGGCTATATGGCTACACCTTC. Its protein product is CASSSQGLYGYTF.

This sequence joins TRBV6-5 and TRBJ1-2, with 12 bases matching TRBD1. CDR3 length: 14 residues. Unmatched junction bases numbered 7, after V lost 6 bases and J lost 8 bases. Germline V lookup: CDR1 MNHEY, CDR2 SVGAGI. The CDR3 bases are TGTGCCAGCAGATGGGACAGGGGGCAGGAAGGCTACACCTTC. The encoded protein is CASRWDRGQEGYTF.

CDR3 amino acids: CASSVNSGNNEQFF. The DNA for the CDR3 is TGTGCCAGCAGCGTTAATTCGGGAAACAATGAGCAGTTCTTC. The chain couples TRBV9 to TRBJ2-1, with D possibly TRBD2 on 5 matching bases. V was cut by 2 bases and J by 5 bases, with 11 bases left in between. The CDR3 runs 14 residues. Germline V gene lookup returns CDR1 SGDLS and CDR2 YYNGEE.

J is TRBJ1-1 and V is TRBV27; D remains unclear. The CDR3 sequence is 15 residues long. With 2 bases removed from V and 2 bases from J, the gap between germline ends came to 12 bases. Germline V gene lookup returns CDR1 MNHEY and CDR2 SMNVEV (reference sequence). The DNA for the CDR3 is TGTGCCAGCAGTTTAGAAAGCACGCTAAACACTGAAGCTTTCTTT. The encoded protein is CASSLESTLNTEAFF.

The CDR3 here is CASSEDYGYTF. The CDR3 nucleotides are TGTGCCAGCAGTGAGGACTATGGCTACACCTTC. The chain couples TRBV2 to TRBJ1-2; no clear D gene. This CDR3 region has 11 residues. CDR1 and CDR2 from the germline V gene are SNHLY and FYNNEI. The V end lost 3 bases, the J end lost 3 bases, and 2 bases lay between the germline ends.

In DNA, the CDR3 is TGTGCCAGCAGTAGGCTGGACGTACGTGCTGAAGCTTTCTTT. Translated: CASSRLDVRAEAFF. The genes are TRBV25-1 and TRBJ1-1, with D unresolved. V was cut by 5 bases and J by 6 bases, with 16 bases left in between. Germline CDR1 reads MGHDK; CDR2 reads SYGVNS. This CDR3 spans 14 amino acids.

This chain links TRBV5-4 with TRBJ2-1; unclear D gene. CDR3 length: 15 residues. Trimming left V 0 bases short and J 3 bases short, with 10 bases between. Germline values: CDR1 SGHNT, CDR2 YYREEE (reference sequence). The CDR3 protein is CASSLDPSLYNEQFF. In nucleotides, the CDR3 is TGTGCCAGCAGCTTGGACCCTAGTCTCTACAATGAGCAGTTCTTC. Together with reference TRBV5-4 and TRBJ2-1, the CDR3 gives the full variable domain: ETGVTQSPTHLIKTRGQQVTLRCSSQSGHNTVSWYQQALGQGPQFIFQYYREEENGRGNFPPRFSGLQFPNYSSELNVNALELDDSALYLCASSLDPSLYNEQFFGPGTRLTVL.

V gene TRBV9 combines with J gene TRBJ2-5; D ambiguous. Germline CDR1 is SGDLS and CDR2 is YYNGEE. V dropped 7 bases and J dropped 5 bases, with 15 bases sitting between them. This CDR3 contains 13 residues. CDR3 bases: TGTGCCAGCGGAAACTATCCCGGGGAGACCCAGTACTTC. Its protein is CASGNYPGETQYF.

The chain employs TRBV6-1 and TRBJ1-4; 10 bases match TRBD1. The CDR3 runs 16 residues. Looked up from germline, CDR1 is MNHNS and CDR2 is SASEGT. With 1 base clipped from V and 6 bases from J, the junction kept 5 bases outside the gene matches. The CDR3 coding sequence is TGTGCCAGCAGTGAAGTCTGGACAGGGGGGGATGAAAAACTGTTTTTT. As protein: CASSEVWTGGDEKLFF.